This T cell receptor (beta chain) was sequenced for a study of CD8 T cells in ankylosing spondylitis. Study results and caveats: A motif of 7 to 9 highly homologous TCR beta variants was seen as apparently characteristic of ankylosing spondylitis blood. Matched ankylosing spondylitis synovial fluid reportedly showed significant enrichment of disease-linked clones. Both synovial fluid and blood in reactive arthritis had previously been reported to carry some motif variants. CD8+ by phenotype, disease-linked clones were relatively rare in peripheral blood.

This clonotype was seen more than once but under ten times. Antigen: not known. Trimming took 3 bases from V and 6 from J; bases not matched to a gene: 7. Looked up from germline, CDR1 is SGHRS and CDR2 is YFSETQ. The CDR3 covers 14 residues. Making the TCR beta libraries involved quantitative 5'-RACE with molecular barcodes. Each CDR3 protein gets one entry after TCRdb re-called the 5' RACE reads with MiXCR. The sample records roughly 90,000 distinct CDR3 sequences, more than 8.5% being singletons. The sample consisted of blood, either unsorted or a sorted T cell fraction (not recorded which). This TCR was recovered from a male donor with ankylosing spondylitis. The chain carries TRBV5-1 and TRBJ1-1, with 8 nucleotides matching TRBD1. For the CDR3, the DNA is TGCGCCAGCAGCTGGACAGGGTCTTTCGCTGAAGCTTTCTTT. Translated: CASSWTGSFAEAFF.